This T cell receptor beta chain emerged from a study of T-cell memory formation after mild COVID-19. In the study overall: Largely donor-specific TCR clusters were found.

Study-level findings and limits: The CD4+ clones that contracted clustered mainly within CM and EM, and the CD8+ clones concentrated in EMRA. The pre-infection memory compartment contained some responding clones, suggesting cross-reactive memory joined.

A 5'RACE reaction primed in the constant segment made cDNA libraries of TCR alpha and TCR beta, and these carried sample barcodes and UMIs. TCRdb redid the calling of the 5' RACE reads with MiXCR, one entry per CDR3 protein. Of under 200,000 distinct CDR3 sequences listed, approximately 13% are singletons. CDR3 size: 15 residues. V dropped 4 bases and J dropped 0 bases, with 10 bases sitting between them. The germline gives CDR1 SGHRS, CDR2 YFSETQ. In this sample, this clonotype turned up many times. The target antigen is unknown. The chain combines TRBV5-1 with TRBJ2-2; D is uncertain. The source of this sequence is a man aged 18 to 35 who had mild COVID-19 (a few samples of this study predate the infection). Cell type and time point are not known. Sequencing input: PBMCs or a T cell subset sorted from them (not recorded which). The CDR3: CASSEDGPNTGELFF. CDR3 nucleotides: TGCGCCAGCAGCGAGGACGGTCCGAACACCGGGGAGCTGTTTTTT.